Listed below are T cell receptor beta chains from one sample, sequenced in a study of blood T cells in healthy people across ages. From the 5' RACE reads, TCRdb called clonotypes with MiXCR, one entry per CDR3 protein. The sample carries over a million distinct CDR3 sequences, around 40% recorded once. Sequenced material: blood. Receptors were obtained from a woman between 18 and 30 years old in good health. CDR3s include the opening cysteine and the closing phenylalanine or tryptophan. The D gene is left open where the match is weak. Size is stated for part of the rows, as once, few or many counts, or as a class when the clone is expanded.

cdr3_length: 13
d_call: .
v_call: TRBV12-3/TRBV12-4
j_call: TRBJ1-2
clone_size: many
cdr3_nt: TGTGCCAGCACTGGAGGGCGGAACTATGGCTACACCTTC
cdr3_aa: CASTGGRNYGYTF

cdr3_length: 12
d_call: TRBD1
v_call: TRBV6-2/TRBV6-3
j_call: TRBJ1-2
clone_size: .
cdr3_nt: TGTGCCAGCAGTTACGGACAGGGAGGCTACACCTTC
cdr3_aa: CASSYGQGGYTF

cdr3_length: 14
d_call: TRBD2
v_call: TRBV6-5
j_call: TRBJ2-1
clone_size: .
cdr3_nt: TGTGCCAGCAGCCGTAGCGGGGGGCCCAATGAGCAGTTCTTC
cdr3_aa: CASSRSGGPNEQFF

cdr3_length: 14
d_call: TRBD1
v_call: TRBV18
j_call: TRBJ1-2
clone_size: .
cdr3_nt: TGTGCCAGCTCACCCGGGACAGGGGGCGCGGGCTACACCTTC
cdr3_aa: CASSPGTGGAGYTF

cdr3_length: 15
d_call: TRBD2
v_call: TRBV7-8
j_call: TRBJ2-1
clone_size: few
cdr3_nt: TGTGCCAGCAGCCCGACTAGCGGGAGACTAAATGAGCAGTTCTTC
cdr3_aa: CASSPTSGRLNEQFF

cdr3_length: 14
d_call: .
v_call: TRBV12-3/TRBV12-4
j_call: TRBJ1-2
clone_size: .
cdr3_nt: TGTGCCAGCAGTCAGGACAGTACGCTCTATGGCTACACCTTC
cdr3_aa: CASSQDSTLYGYTF

cdr3_length: 15
d_call: .
v_call: TRBV7-9
j_call: TRBJ2-5
clone_size: few
cdr3_nt: TGTGCCAGCAGCTTAGGTGGTGGACGTTCAGAGACCCAGTACTTC
cdr3_aa: CASSLGGGRSETQYF

cdr3_length: 15
d_call: .
v_call: TRBV6-2/TRBV6-3
j_call: TRBJ2-5
clone_size: few
cdr3_nt: TGTGCCAGCAGTTACGCTTTAGGGACAAAAGAGACCCAGTACTTC
cdr3_aa: CASSYALGTKETQYF

cdr3_length: 15
d_call: .
v_call: TRBV10-2
j_call: TRBJ2-1
clone_size: .
cdr3_nt: TGCGCCAGCACCTTATCGCAGGGATCCTACAATGAGCAGTTCTTC
cdr3_aa: CASTLSQGSYNEQFF

cdr3_length: 13
d_call: .
v_call: TRBV20-1
j_call: TRBJ2-3
clone_size: .
cdr3_nt: TGCAGTGCTAGAGGCTGGAGGGTAGATACGCAGTATTTT
cdr3_aa: CSARGWRVDTQYF

cdr3_length: 19
d_call: .
v_call: TRBV15
j_call: TRBJ1-2
clone_size: few
cdr3_nt: TGTGCCACCAGCAGAGAAGACAGGTTTAAATTGGTTGGATTCTATGGCTACACCTTC
cdr3_aa: CATSREDRFKLVGFYGYTF

cdr3_length: 16
d_call: TRBD1
v_call: TRBV6-6
j_call: TRBJ2-1
clone_size: .
cdr3_nt: TGTGCCAGCAGTTACTCGCCCGGGACAGGGAGGAATGAGCAGTTCTTC
cdr3_aa: CASSYSPGTGRNEQFF

cdr3_length: 15
d_call: TRBD1
v_call: TRBV6-2/TRBV6-3
j_call: TRBJ1-5
clone_size: .
cdr3_nt: TGTGCCAGCAGTTTCGTGGACAGGGCTTATCAGCCCCAGCATTTT
cdr3_aa: CASSFVDRAYQPQHF

cdr3_length: 13
d_call: .
v_call: TRBV12-3/TRBV12-4
j_call: TRBJ1-4
clone_size: few
cdr3_nt: TGTGCCAGCAGTTTAAACCTAAATGAAAAACTGTTTTTT
cdr3_aa: CASSLNLNEKLFF

cdr3_length: 13
d_call: .
v_call: TRBV7-2
j_call: TRBJ1-1
clone_size: .
cdr3_nt: TGTGCCAGCAGCTGGGACAAATTAACTGAAGCTTTCTTT
cdr3_aa: CASSWDKLTEAFF

cdr3_length: 12
d_call: .
v_call: TRBV3-1
j_call: TRBJ1-1
clone_size: few
cdr3_nt: TGTGCCAGCAGCCAGGCGGACACTGAAGCTTTCTTT
cdr3_aa: CASSQADTEAFF

cdr3_length: 16
d_call: TRBD1
v_call: TRBV28
j_call: TRBJ1-2
clone_size: few
cdr3_nt: TGTGCCAGCAGTTCCCCAGGAGGACAGGGGGGCTATGGCTACACCTTC
cdr3_aa: CASSSPGGQGGYGYTF

cdr3_length: 11
d_call: .
v_call: TRBV27
j_call: TRBJ1-1
clone_size: .
cdr3_nt: TGTGCCAGCACCTCTATGTCTGAAGCTTTCTTT
cdr3_aa: CASTSMSEAFF

cdr3_length: 15
d_call: .
v_call: TRBV5-1
j_call: TRBJ2-2
clone_size: few
cdr3_nt: TGCGCCAGCAGCTTGGCCCGGGCAGACACCGGGGAGCTGTTTTTT
cdr3_aa: CASSLARADTGELFF

cdr3_length: 14
d_call: .
v_call: TRBV7-9
j_call: TRBJ2-1
clone_size: few
cdr3_nt: TGTGCCAGCAGCTTAACCCTAAGCGTGAATGAGCAGTTCTTC
cdr3_aa: CASSLTLSVNEQFF

cdr3_length: 13
d_call: .
v_call: TRBV12-3/TRBV12-4
j_call: TRBJ2-1
clone_size: .
cdr3_nt: TGTGCCAGCAATAGGGACCTCGAGGATGAGCAGTTCTTC
cdr3_aa: CASNRDLEDEQFF

cdr3_length: 12
d_call: TRBD2
v_call: TRBV4-3
j_call: TRBJ2-2
clone_size: few
cdr3_nt: TGCGCCAGCAGCCAAGCCCGGGGGGTGCTGTTTTTT
cdr3_aa: CASSQARGVLFF

cdr3_length: 12
d_call: .
v_call: TRBV29-1
j_call: TRBJ2-5
clone_size: few
cdr3_nt: TGCAGCTATTCGCCGTACCAAGAGACCCAGTACTTC
cdr3_aa: CSYSPYQETQYF

cdr3_length: 13
d_call: .
v_call: TRBV2
j_call: TRBJ2-4
clone_size: few
cdr3_nt: TGTGCCAGCAGTGGTGTAGAAGTGTCAATTCAGTACTTC
cdr3_aa: CASSGVEVSIQYF

cdr3_length: 15
d_call: .
v_call: TRBV6-1
j_call: TRBJ2-7
clone_size: .
cdr3_nt: TGTGCCAGCAGTGAGGGGGGAGGCTCCTACAATGAGCAGTACTTC
cdr3_aa: CASSEGGGSYNEQYF

cdr3_length: 15
d_call: .
v_call: TRBV5-5
j_call: TRBJ2-1
clone_size: .
cdr3_nt: TGTGCCAGCAGCTCCCGACTAGATTCTTACAATGAGCAGTTCTTC
cdr3_aa: CASSSRLDSYNEQFF

cdr3_length: 15
d_call: TRBD2
v_call: TRBV7-2
j_call: TRBJ2-7
clone_size: .
cdr3_nt: TGTGCCAGCAGCTTAGCGGGACTAGCGCGCTACGAGCAGTACTTC
cdr3_aa: CASSLAGLARYEQYF

cdr3_length: 17
d_call: TRBD2
v_call: TRBV4-2
j_call: TRBJ2-4
clone_size: .
cdr3_nt: TGTGCCAGCAGCCAAGTATTTGCGGGAGAAGCCAAAAACATTCAGTACTTC
cdr3_aa: CASSQVFAGEAKNIQYF

cdr3_length: 12
d_call: .
v_call: TRBV5-1
j_call: TRBJ2-7
clone_size: .
cdr3_nt: TGCGCCAGCAGGGACTCGTCTTTGGAGCAGTACTTC
cdr3_aa: CASRDSSLEQYF

cdr3_length: 19
d_call: TRBD1
v_call: TRBV20-1
j_call: TRBJ1-5
clone_size: .
cdr3_nt: TGCAGTGCCGCACGCCCTAGGACAGGGGAGTCATATGGCAATCAGCCCCAGCATTTT
cdr3_aa: CSAARPRTGESYGNQPQHF

cdr3_length: 13
d_call: TRBD2
v_call: TRBV20-1
j_call: TRBJ2-1
clone_size: few
cdr3_nt: TGCAGTGCTAGAGCAAGCGGGGGGGCACAGCAGTTCTTC
cdr3_aa: CSARASGGAQQFF

cdr3_length: 12
d_call: .
v_call: TRBV6-5
j_call: TRBJ1-2
clone_size: .
cdr3_nt: TGTGCCAGCAGTAAGGGCCTAACGGGCTACACCTTC
cdr3_aa: CASSKGLTGYTF